These T cell receptor beta chains were read from a single sample in a study of CD8 T cells in Susac syndrome. MiXCR was run by TCRdb on the immunoSEQ multiplex PCR reads, yielding one entry per CDR3 protein. The sample contains around 220,000 distinct CDR3 sequences, more than 85% of which appear only once. The sequenced sample was CD8+ T cells from PBMCs. These receptors were obtained from a human donor with multiple sclerosis. CDR3s include the opening cysteine and the closing phenylalanine or tryptophan. Each record gives: D gene, V gene, CDR3 length, clone size, J gene, CDR3 protein, CDR3 DNA. The D gene is left open where the match is weak. Only some rows state a clone size, as once, few, many or a class for expanded clones.

D: -
V: TRBV6-2/TRBV6-3
length: 13
size: -
J: TRBJ2-7
CDR3: CASSYGPVYEQYF
DNA: TGTGCCAGCAGTTACGGACCCGTTTACGAGCAGTACTTC

D: -
V: TRBV27
length: 15
size: -
J: TRBJ2-7
CDR3: CASSLVGSQGYEQYF
DNA: TGTGCCAGCAGTTTGGTGGGGTCTCAGGGCTACGAGCAGTACTTC

D: TRBD1
V: TRBV6-5
length: 16
size: -
J: TRBJ2-2
CDR3: CASSYSSYRGAGELFF
DNA: TGTGCCAGCAGTTACTCGTCCTACAGGGGCGCCGGGGAGCTGTTTTTT

D: -
V: TRBV6-1
length: 14
size: once
J: TRBJ2-7
CDR3: CASSDLDTAYEQYF
DNA: TGTGCCAGCAGTGACCTAGACACTGCCTACGAGCAGTACTTC

D: -
V: TRBV5-4
length: 16
size: -
J: TRBJ1-2
CDR3: CASRTHDDRPNYGYTF
DNA: TGTGCCAGCAGAACCCACGATGACAGGCCTAACTATGGCTACACCTTC

D: TRBD2
V: TRBV3-1
length: 15
size: -
J: TRBJ2-3
CDR3: CASSQGTSGGDTQYF
DNA: TGTGCCAGCAGCCAAGGAACTAGCGGGGGAGATACGCAGTATTTT

D: -
V: TRBV10-2
length: 11
size: -
J: TRBJ2-1
CDR3: CASSDGPIQFF
DNA: TGCGCCAGCAGTGACGGACCGATACAGTTCTTC

D: -
V: TRBV5-1
length: 14
size: -
J: TRBJ2-5
CDR3: CASSLRPGDETQYF
DNA: TGCGCCAGCAGCTTGCGGCCCGGGGATGAGACCCAGTACTTC

D: TRBD1
V: TRBV10-3
length: 18
size: -
J: TRBJ2-3
CDR3: CAISEEDRGWLISDTQYF
DNA: TGTGCCATCAGTGAGGAAGACAGGGGTTGGTTAATTTCAGATACGCAGTATTTT

D: -
V: TRBV6-5
length: 11
size: -
J: TRBJ2-3
CDR3: CATGGPDTQYF
DNA: TGTGCCACCGGGGGGCCAGATACGCAGTATTTT

D: TRBD2
V: TRBV5-6
length: 14
size: few
J: TRBJ2-7
CDR3: CASSSGLSTYEQYF
DNA: TGTGCCAGCAGCTCGGGACTATCTACCTACGAGCAGTACTTC

D: -
V: TRBV9
length: 13
size: -
J: TRBJ1-1
CDR3: CASSVAITDEAFF
DNA: TGTGCCAGCAGCGTAGCTATAACAGATGAAGCTTTCTTT

D: -
V: TRBV20-1
length: 13
size: -
J: TRBJ1-2
CDR3: CSAQAGDNYGYTF
DNA: TGCAGTGCTCAGGCAGGAGATAACTATGGCTACACCTTC

D: -
V: TRBV9
length: 14
size: -
J: TRBJ2-2
CDR3: CASSGGHYTGELFF
DNA: TGTGCCAGCAGCGGGGGTCATTACACCGGGGAGCTGTTTTTT

D: -
V: TRBV12-3/TRBV12-4
length: 12
size: -
J: TRBJ2-7
CDR3: CASSPIGGEQYF
DNA: TGTGCCAGCAGCCCCATAGGAGGCGAGCAGTACTTC

D: -
V: TRBV2
length: 12
size: -
J: TRBJ1-3
CDR3: CAASGRMDTIYF
DNA: TGTGCCGCCTCAGGGAGGATGGACACCATATATTTT

D: TRBD1
V: TRBV19
length: 14
size: -
J: TRBJ1-2
CDR3: CASSSYDRGYGYTF
DNA: TGTGCCAGTAGTTCTTACGACAGGGGCTATGGCTACACCTTC

D: -
V: TRBV7-9
length: 14
size: -
J: TRBJ1-4
CDR3: CASSLGPTNEKLFF
DNA: TGTGCCAGCAGCCTCGGACCGACGAATGAAAAACTGTTTTTT

D: TRBD2
V: TRBV6-1
length: 16
size: -
J: TRBJ2-5
CDR3: CASSAPIGGGQETQYF
DNA: TGTGCCAGCAGTGCCCCAATAGGCGGGGGGCAAGAGACCCAGTACTTC

D: TRBD1
V: TRBV20-1
length: 14
size: -
J: TRBJ2-1
CDR3: CSCPGTGTYNEQFF
DNA: TGCAGTTGCCCCGGGACAGGGACCTACAATGAGCAGTTCTTC

D: -
V: TRBV9
length: 13
size: -
J: TRBJ2-7
CDR3: CASSARDNYEQYF
DNA: TGTGCCAGCAGCGCCCGGGACAACTACGAGCAGTACTTC

D: TRBD1
V: TRBV2
length: 13
size: -
J: TRBJ1-5
CDR3: CASRGQGAQPQHF
DNA: TGTGCCAGCAGAGGACAGGGCGCTCAGCCCCAGCATTTT

D: -
V: TRBV5-4
length: 14
size: -
J: TRBJ1-1
CDR3: CASSSMGGNTEAFF
DNA: TGTGCCAGCAGCTCCATGGGCGGGAACACTGAAGCTTTCTTT

D: -
V: TRBV6-6
length: 16
size: -
J: TRBJ1-4
CDR3: CASSYPNGGVNEKLFF
DNA: TGTGCCAGCAGTTACCCGAATGGTGGGGTTAATGAAAAACTGTTTTTT